This T cell receptor (beta chain) was retrieved from a study of STAT3 mutations in large granular lymphocyte leukemia. Study-wide findings and caveats: Clonal expansion was inferred from other time points because no sample existed at each clone's first appearance. In about 30% of the 18 patients, new TCR clonotypes emerged after therapy. In T-cell large granular lymphocyte leukemia, about half of patients showed multiple immunodominant subclonotypes.

Regarding this clone: Its antigen is not identified.

The V end lost 4 bases, the J end lost 3 bases, and 18 bases lay between the germline ends. The germline V gene encodes CDR1 SEHNR and CDR2 FQNEAQ (reference sequence). The CDR3 has 17 residues. TCRdb keeps only in-frame clones here, not all; method: immunoSEQ multiplex PCR. The sample contains more than 7,000 clones, roughly 89% of which appear only once. The receptor was isolated from a man older than 75 with T-cell large granular lymphocyte leukemia. Some clones in this sample may be carry-over from other donors' samples. The sample was peripheral blood mononuclear cells. This chain uses TRBV7-9 with TRBJ1-4; D is unclear. CDR3 region: CASSSISTWTSNEKLFF. CDR3 in DNA: TGTGCCAGCAGCTCCATTTCGACGTGGACCTCTAATGAAAAACTGTTTTTT.